The rows below give T cell receptor beta chains drawn from one sample of a study of T-cell reconstitution after alpha-beta-depleted transplantation in children. TCRdb re-derived calls from the PCR reads in MiXCR, one entry per CDR3 protein. Altogether more than 200,000 distinct CDR3 sequences are present, roughly 26% being singletons, with the ten largest covering 2% to 3%. Sequenced here: PBMCs, sampled before TCRalphabeta/CD19-depleted stem cell transplant. The source is a girl aged 2 to 9 with Fanconi anemia, due to receive a stem cell transplant. Both conserved end residues are trimmed from each CDR3.

TRBJ2-7 TRBV19 ASSRTEFYEQY
TRBJ2-5 TRBV20-1 SAFIQETQY
TRBJ2-5 TRBV29-1 SAGTGQETQY
TRBJ2-7 TRBV20-1 SARVINPSGAYEQY
TRBJ1-6 TRBV7-9 ASSTHGANNSPLH
TRBJ2-1 TRBV29-1 SVEPSGSYNEQF
TRBJ1-1 TRBV18 ASSPPGRYTEAF
TRBJ2-7 TRBV12-3/TRBV12-4 ASSFRGTGNYEQY
TRBJ2-1 TRBV29-1 SVENNNEQF
TRBJ2-5 TRBV20-1 SARDGGRVDRETQY
TRBJ2-1 TRBV20-1 SGGRANEQF
TRBJ2-1 TRBV7-2 ASSLVGTGYNEQF
TRBJ1-1 TRBV29-1 SVEGIVDRGGTEAF
TRBJ2-7 TRBV29-1 SVEETGGTSYEQY
TRBJ2-3 TRBV5-1 ASSLRGRAGTQY
TRBJ2-7 TRBV6-1 ASSESPGLSYEQY
TRBJ2-7 TRBV20-1 SARLAGATNEQY
TRBJ1-5 TRBV27 ASSSMGNQPQH
TRBJ1-1 TRBV20-1 SWRRDEAF
TRBJ2-5 TRBV29-1 SVGRVLQETQY
TRBJ2-7 TRBV20-1 SARDGQIYEQY
TRBJ2-1 TRBV5-1 ASSLDAGSVAASYNEQF
. TRBV9 ASSVGTSGRFANADTQH
TRBJ2-3 TRBV20-1 SASFGAGSVLTDTQY
TRBJ1-4 TRBV29-1 SVDRGEKLF
TRBJ2-7 TRBV2 ASRRQRGSYEQY
TRBJ2-7 TRBV28 ASSLNPARVRAYEQY
TRBJ1-2 TRBV23-1 ASSHRGRRSYT
TRBJ1-5 TRBV12-3/TRBV12-4 ASSFRRTGGVQPQH